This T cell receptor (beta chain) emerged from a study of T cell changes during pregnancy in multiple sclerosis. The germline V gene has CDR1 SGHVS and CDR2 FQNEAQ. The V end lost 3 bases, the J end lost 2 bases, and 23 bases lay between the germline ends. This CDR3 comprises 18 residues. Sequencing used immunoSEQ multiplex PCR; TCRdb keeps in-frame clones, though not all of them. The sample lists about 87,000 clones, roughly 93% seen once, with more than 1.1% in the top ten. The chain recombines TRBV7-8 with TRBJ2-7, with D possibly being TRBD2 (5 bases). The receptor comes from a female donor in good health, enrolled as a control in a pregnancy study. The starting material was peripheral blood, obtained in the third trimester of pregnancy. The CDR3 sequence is CASSFLPVGAIGAYEQYF. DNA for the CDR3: TGTGCCAGCAGCTTTCTTCCCGTGGGAGCGATCGGAGCCTACGAGCAGTACTTC.